A selection of T cell receptor beta chains follows, all from one sample in a study of blood T cell repertoires in COVID-19. Using immunoSEQ multiplex PCR, the repertoire was profiled, and TCRdb retains in-frame clones only, with some absent. Here the sample spans approximately 94,000 clones, more than 65% being singletons. Sequenced sample: peripheral blood. The receptor source for this set is a man in his sixties with acute or convalescent COVID-19. CDR3s include the opening cysteine and the closing phenylalanine or tryptophan. The order of the fields is V gene, clone size, J gene, D gene, CDR3 protein, CDR3 DNA. A D gene is named only where the DNA matches it firmly. The listing skips clone size in some rows; elsewhere it reads once, few, many or a size class.

TRBV9	.	TRBJ1-1	.	CASSVGLGPGDTEAFF	TGTGCCAGCAGCGTAGGGTTAGGCCCAGGGGACACTGAAGCTTTCTTT
TRBV28	many	TRBJ2-5	.	CASAQGKETQYF	TGTGCCAGCGCCCAGGGTAAAGAGACCCAGTACTTC
TRBV19	.	TRBJ1-1	TRBD1	CASNDRGNTEAFF	TGTGCCAGTAATGACAGGGGGAACACTGAAGCTTTCTTT
TRBV7-9	.	TRBJ1-1	TRBD1	CASSSNTGGPMNTEAFF	TGTGCCAGCAGCTCAAACACAGGGGGCCCTATGAACACTGAAGCTTTCTTT
TRBV28	.	TRBJ1-2	.	CASSVGGLYGYTF	TGTGCCAGCAGTGTTGGGGGCTTATATGGCTACACCTTC
TRBV3-1/TRBV3-2	.	TRBJ2-5	.	CASSQAGSEETQYF	TGTGCCAGCAGCCAAGCGGGGTCAGAAGAGACCCAGTACTTC
TRBV7-2	.	TRBJ1-2	TRBD1	CASSGQGNYGYTF	TGTGCCAGCAGCGGACAGGGGAACTATGGCTACACCTTC
TRBV27	few	TRBJ1-1	.	CASSFVRNTEAFF	TGTGCCAGCAGTTTCGTCAGGAACACTGAAGCTTTCTTT
TRBV23-1	.	TRBJ1-2	.	CASSQWDIEGDGYTF	TGCGCCAGCAGTCAATGGGACATTGAAGGGGATGGCTACACCTTC
TRBV29-1	.	TRBJ1-1	.	CSEKRGAVGTEAFF	TGCAGCGAAAAGCGGGGGGCCGTGGGCACTGAAGCTTTCTTT
TRBV18	.	TRBJ2-5	TRBD2	CASSPGGTVLRQYF	TGTGCCAGCTCACCGGGGGGGACCGTCCTGCGCCAGTACTTC
TRBV19	.	TRBJ1-5	TRBD1	CASSPDRGTISQPQHF	TGTGCCAGTAGTCCTGACAGGGGAACTATAAGCCAGCCCCAGCATTTT
TRBV7-9	.	TRBJ2-1	.	CASSLLRGNEQFF	TGTGCCAGCAGCTTGTTACGGGGGAATGAGCAGTTCTTC
TRBV7-9	.	TRBJ2-1	.	CASPREEGSHHYNEQFF	TGTGCCAGCCCCCGAGAGGAGGGCTCCCACCACTACAATGAGCAGTTCTTC
TRBV2	.	TRBJ2-6	.	CASSQGHGGANVLTF	TGTGCCAGCAGCCAGGGCCACGGTGGGGCCAACGTCCTGACTTTC
TRBV5-1	.	TRBJ2-1	.	CASSLGEGVGEQFF	TGCGCCAGCAGCTTAGGAGAGGGGGTTGGTGAGCAGTTCTTC
TRBV12-3/TRBV12-4	.	TRBJ1-1	.	CASSPAGRTAFF	TGTGCCAGCAGCCCCGCGGGACGAACGGCTTTCTTT
TRBV7-8	.	TRBJ2-1	.	CASSFSEGDNEQFF	TGTGCCAGCAGCTTCAGCGAGGGGGACAATGAGCAGTTCTTC
TRBV27	.	TRBJ2-7	.	CASSLTGYEQYF	TGTGCCAGCAGTTTAACAGGCTACGAGCAGTACTTC
TRBV5-1	.	TRBJ2-7	.	CASSLQGTGEQYF	TGCGCCAGCAGCTTGCAGGGGACGGGGGAGCAGTACTTC
TRBV27	once	TRBJ2-1	TRBD2	CASVGWGSGGPYNEQFF	TGTGCCAGCGTAGGATGGGGTAGCGGGGGGCCTTACAATGAGCAGTTCTTC
TRBV4-1	.	TRBJ1-2	.	CASSQDDTSYGYTF	TGCGCCAGCAGCCAAGACGACACAAGCTATGGCTACACCTTC
TRBV10-2	.	TRBJ1-1	.	CASSEYGGDTEAFF	TGCGCCAGCAGTGAGTACGGGGGGGACACTGAAGCTTTCTTT
TRBV6-6	.	TRBJ1-1	.	CASSYAKGEAFF	TGTGCCAGCAGTTACGCGAAGGGGGAAGCTTTCTTT
TRBV29-1	.	TRBJ2-5	TRBD1	CSVEEPTGGRETQYF	TGCAGCGTTGAAGAGCCCACAGGGGGGCGGGAGACCCAGTACTTC
TRBV3-1/TRBV3-2	.	TRBJ1-4	TRBD1	CASRHRQGGIEKLFF	TGTGCCAGCAGGCACAGACAGGGGGGGATCGAAAAACTGTTTTTT
TRBV4-1	.	TRBJ1-3	TRBD1	CASSPSRDREAGNTIYF	TGCGCCAGCAGCCCGTCCCGGGACAGGGAAGCTGGAAACACCATATATTTT
TRBV5-1	.	TRBJ1-2	.	CASSSAANYGYTF	TGCGCCAGCAGCTCCGCGGCTAACTATGGCTACACCTTC
TRBV18	.	TRBJ1-2	TRBD1	CASSPRDSLERNGYTF	TGTGCCAGCTCACCACGGGACAGCCTGGAGAGAAATGGCTACACCTTC
TRBV28	.	TRBJ1-5	.	CASSFSQGYQPQHF	TGTGCCAGCAGTTTTAGTCAGGGTTATCAGCCCCAGCATTTT
TRBV5-1	once	TRBJ2-1	TRBD1	CASSLGTGGSEQFF	TGCGCCAGCAGCTTGGGGACAGGGGGCTCGGAGCAGTTCTTC
TRBV7-9	.	TRBJ1-6	.	CASSHGTPPSSPLHF	TGTGCCAGCAGCCACGGGACACCCCCGAGTTCACCCCTCCACTTT
TRBV5-4	.	TRBJ1-3	.	CASSAGDGNTIYF	TGTGCCAGCAGCGCAGGGGATGGAAACACCATATATTTT
TRBV5-1	.	TRBJ2-1	TRBD1	CASSIGGTGTNEQFF	TGCGCCAGCAGCATTGGAGGGACAGGGACGAATGAGCAGTTCTTC
TRBV3-1/TRBV3-2	.	TRBJ2-1	TRBD1	CASSPGTGVYNEQFF	TGTGCCAGCAGCCCGGGGACAGGGGTCTACAATGAGCAGTTCTTC
TRBV7-2	once	TRBJ2-1	TRBD2	CASSPTSGNYNEQFF	TGTGCCAGCAGCCCAACTAGCGGGAACTACAATGAGCAGTTCTTC
TRBV27	.	TRBJ2-5	TRBD2	CASSFSGSQETQYF	TGTGCCAGCAGTTTTAGCGGGTCTCAAGAGACCCAGTACTTC
TRBV19	.	TRBJ2-1	.	CATTPQIYNEQFF	TGTGCCACCACCCCCCAGATTTACAATGAGCAGTTCTTC
TRBV2	.	TRBJ2-2	.	CASSGTANTGELFF	TGTGCCAGCAGTGGGACAGCGAACACCGGGGAGCTGTTTTTT
TRBV6-6	.	TRBJ1-2	.	CASSYIDSYYGYTF	TGTGCCAGCAGTTACATCGACAGCTACTATGGCTACACCTTC
TRBV5-1	.	TRBJ1-2	.	CASSLLGTLGYTF	TGCGCCAGCAGCTTGCTCGGGACACTTGGCTACACCTTC
TRBV6-1	.	TRBJ2-5	TRBD1	CASSELPTGGEGETQYF	TGTGCCAGCAGTGAATTGCCGACAGGGGGCGAGGGGGAGACCCAGTACTTC
TRBV6-6	.	TRBJ2-1	TRBD2	CASSFPSGGANGEQFF	TGTGCCAGCAGTTTCCCTAGCGGGGGGGCCAATGGTGAGCAGTTCTTC
TRBV7-3	.	TRBJ2-3	TRBD2	CASSPRGGSTDTQYF	TGTGCCAGCAGCCCCCGGGGGGGGAGCACAGATACGCAGTATTTT
TRBV2	.	TRBJ1-1	TRBD1	CASRQQGMNTEAFF	TGTGCCAGCAGACAACAGGGGATGAACACTGAAGCTTTCTTT
TRBV6-5	.	TRBJ2-4	TRBD1	CASSYSGVRGRNIQYF	TGTGCCAGCAGTTACTCGGGGGTCAGGGGGCGAAACATTCAGTACTTC
TRBV9	.	TRBJ1-1	TRBD1	CASSVGTGLRNTEAFF	TGTGCCAGCAGCGTGGGGACAGGGTTGAGGAACACTGAAGCTTTCTTT
TRBV12-2	few	TRBJ2-1	.	CASRHQESSEQFF	TGTGCAAGTCGCCATCAGGAAAGCTCCGAGCAGTTCTTC
TRBV5-1	.	TRBJ2-5	.	CASSFHQRLETQYF	TGCGCCAGCAGCTTCCACCAGCGCCTGGAGACCCAGTACTTC
TRBV18	.	TRBJ2-5	TRBD2	CASSPIAGETQYF	TGTGCCAGCTCACCCATAGCGGGGGAGACCCAGTACTTC
TRBV5-6	.	TRBJ2-3	TRBD2	CASSLSRSAGAPWDTQYF	TGTGCCAGCAGCTTGTCACGTTCAGCGGGGGCCCCATGGGATACGCAGTATTTT
TRBV5-8	once	TRBJ1-2	TRBD1	CASSQRTGTNYGYTF	TGTGCCAGCAGCCAACGGACAGGGACTAACTATGGCTACACCTTC
TRBV7-6	once	TRBJ2-5	.	CASSTTGGSQETQYF	TGTGCCAGCAGCACGACTGGCGGGTCCCAAGAGACCCAGTACTTC
TRBV11-3	once	TRBJ2-3	.	CASSLGRVAGTDTQYF	TGTGCCAGCAGCTTAGGTCGGGTAGCGGGCACAGATACGCAGTATTTT
TRBV7-2	.	TRBJ2-5	TRBD2	CASRLAGGRETQYF	TGTGCCAGTAGACTAGCGGGGGGGCGGGAGACCCAGTACTTC
TRBV2	.	TRBJ2-3	.	CASRLTGVTDTQYF	TGTGCCAGCAGACTCACGGGAGTCACAGATACGCAGTATTTT